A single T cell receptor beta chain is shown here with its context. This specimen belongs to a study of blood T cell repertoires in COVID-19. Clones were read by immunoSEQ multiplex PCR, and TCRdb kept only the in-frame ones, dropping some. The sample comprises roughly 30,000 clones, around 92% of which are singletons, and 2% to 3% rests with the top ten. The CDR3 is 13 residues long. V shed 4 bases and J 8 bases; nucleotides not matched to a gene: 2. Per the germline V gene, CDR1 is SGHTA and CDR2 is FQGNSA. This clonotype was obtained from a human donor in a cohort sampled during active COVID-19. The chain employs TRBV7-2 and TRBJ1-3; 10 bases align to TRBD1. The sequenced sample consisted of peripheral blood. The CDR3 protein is CASSYGTGDTIYF. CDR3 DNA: TGTGCCAGCAGCTACGGGACAGGGGACACCATATATTTT.